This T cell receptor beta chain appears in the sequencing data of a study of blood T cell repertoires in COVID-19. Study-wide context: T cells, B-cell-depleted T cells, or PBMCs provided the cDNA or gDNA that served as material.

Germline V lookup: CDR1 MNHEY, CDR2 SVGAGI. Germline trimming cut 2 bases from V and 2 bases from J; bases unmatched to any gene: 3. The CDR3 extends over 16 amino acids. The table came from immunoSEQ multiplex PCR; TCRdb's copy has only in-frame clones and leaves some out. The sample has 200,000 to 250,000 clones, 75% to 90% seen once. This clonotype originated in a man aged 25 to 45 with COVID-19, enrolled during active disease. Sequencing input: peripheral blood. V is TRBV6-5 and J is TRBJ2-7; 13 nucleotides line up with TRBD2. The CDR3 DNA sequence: TGTGCCAGCAGTTACCTCGGGACTAGCGGGGCCTACGAGCAGTACTTC. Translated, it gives CASSYLGTSGAYEQYF.